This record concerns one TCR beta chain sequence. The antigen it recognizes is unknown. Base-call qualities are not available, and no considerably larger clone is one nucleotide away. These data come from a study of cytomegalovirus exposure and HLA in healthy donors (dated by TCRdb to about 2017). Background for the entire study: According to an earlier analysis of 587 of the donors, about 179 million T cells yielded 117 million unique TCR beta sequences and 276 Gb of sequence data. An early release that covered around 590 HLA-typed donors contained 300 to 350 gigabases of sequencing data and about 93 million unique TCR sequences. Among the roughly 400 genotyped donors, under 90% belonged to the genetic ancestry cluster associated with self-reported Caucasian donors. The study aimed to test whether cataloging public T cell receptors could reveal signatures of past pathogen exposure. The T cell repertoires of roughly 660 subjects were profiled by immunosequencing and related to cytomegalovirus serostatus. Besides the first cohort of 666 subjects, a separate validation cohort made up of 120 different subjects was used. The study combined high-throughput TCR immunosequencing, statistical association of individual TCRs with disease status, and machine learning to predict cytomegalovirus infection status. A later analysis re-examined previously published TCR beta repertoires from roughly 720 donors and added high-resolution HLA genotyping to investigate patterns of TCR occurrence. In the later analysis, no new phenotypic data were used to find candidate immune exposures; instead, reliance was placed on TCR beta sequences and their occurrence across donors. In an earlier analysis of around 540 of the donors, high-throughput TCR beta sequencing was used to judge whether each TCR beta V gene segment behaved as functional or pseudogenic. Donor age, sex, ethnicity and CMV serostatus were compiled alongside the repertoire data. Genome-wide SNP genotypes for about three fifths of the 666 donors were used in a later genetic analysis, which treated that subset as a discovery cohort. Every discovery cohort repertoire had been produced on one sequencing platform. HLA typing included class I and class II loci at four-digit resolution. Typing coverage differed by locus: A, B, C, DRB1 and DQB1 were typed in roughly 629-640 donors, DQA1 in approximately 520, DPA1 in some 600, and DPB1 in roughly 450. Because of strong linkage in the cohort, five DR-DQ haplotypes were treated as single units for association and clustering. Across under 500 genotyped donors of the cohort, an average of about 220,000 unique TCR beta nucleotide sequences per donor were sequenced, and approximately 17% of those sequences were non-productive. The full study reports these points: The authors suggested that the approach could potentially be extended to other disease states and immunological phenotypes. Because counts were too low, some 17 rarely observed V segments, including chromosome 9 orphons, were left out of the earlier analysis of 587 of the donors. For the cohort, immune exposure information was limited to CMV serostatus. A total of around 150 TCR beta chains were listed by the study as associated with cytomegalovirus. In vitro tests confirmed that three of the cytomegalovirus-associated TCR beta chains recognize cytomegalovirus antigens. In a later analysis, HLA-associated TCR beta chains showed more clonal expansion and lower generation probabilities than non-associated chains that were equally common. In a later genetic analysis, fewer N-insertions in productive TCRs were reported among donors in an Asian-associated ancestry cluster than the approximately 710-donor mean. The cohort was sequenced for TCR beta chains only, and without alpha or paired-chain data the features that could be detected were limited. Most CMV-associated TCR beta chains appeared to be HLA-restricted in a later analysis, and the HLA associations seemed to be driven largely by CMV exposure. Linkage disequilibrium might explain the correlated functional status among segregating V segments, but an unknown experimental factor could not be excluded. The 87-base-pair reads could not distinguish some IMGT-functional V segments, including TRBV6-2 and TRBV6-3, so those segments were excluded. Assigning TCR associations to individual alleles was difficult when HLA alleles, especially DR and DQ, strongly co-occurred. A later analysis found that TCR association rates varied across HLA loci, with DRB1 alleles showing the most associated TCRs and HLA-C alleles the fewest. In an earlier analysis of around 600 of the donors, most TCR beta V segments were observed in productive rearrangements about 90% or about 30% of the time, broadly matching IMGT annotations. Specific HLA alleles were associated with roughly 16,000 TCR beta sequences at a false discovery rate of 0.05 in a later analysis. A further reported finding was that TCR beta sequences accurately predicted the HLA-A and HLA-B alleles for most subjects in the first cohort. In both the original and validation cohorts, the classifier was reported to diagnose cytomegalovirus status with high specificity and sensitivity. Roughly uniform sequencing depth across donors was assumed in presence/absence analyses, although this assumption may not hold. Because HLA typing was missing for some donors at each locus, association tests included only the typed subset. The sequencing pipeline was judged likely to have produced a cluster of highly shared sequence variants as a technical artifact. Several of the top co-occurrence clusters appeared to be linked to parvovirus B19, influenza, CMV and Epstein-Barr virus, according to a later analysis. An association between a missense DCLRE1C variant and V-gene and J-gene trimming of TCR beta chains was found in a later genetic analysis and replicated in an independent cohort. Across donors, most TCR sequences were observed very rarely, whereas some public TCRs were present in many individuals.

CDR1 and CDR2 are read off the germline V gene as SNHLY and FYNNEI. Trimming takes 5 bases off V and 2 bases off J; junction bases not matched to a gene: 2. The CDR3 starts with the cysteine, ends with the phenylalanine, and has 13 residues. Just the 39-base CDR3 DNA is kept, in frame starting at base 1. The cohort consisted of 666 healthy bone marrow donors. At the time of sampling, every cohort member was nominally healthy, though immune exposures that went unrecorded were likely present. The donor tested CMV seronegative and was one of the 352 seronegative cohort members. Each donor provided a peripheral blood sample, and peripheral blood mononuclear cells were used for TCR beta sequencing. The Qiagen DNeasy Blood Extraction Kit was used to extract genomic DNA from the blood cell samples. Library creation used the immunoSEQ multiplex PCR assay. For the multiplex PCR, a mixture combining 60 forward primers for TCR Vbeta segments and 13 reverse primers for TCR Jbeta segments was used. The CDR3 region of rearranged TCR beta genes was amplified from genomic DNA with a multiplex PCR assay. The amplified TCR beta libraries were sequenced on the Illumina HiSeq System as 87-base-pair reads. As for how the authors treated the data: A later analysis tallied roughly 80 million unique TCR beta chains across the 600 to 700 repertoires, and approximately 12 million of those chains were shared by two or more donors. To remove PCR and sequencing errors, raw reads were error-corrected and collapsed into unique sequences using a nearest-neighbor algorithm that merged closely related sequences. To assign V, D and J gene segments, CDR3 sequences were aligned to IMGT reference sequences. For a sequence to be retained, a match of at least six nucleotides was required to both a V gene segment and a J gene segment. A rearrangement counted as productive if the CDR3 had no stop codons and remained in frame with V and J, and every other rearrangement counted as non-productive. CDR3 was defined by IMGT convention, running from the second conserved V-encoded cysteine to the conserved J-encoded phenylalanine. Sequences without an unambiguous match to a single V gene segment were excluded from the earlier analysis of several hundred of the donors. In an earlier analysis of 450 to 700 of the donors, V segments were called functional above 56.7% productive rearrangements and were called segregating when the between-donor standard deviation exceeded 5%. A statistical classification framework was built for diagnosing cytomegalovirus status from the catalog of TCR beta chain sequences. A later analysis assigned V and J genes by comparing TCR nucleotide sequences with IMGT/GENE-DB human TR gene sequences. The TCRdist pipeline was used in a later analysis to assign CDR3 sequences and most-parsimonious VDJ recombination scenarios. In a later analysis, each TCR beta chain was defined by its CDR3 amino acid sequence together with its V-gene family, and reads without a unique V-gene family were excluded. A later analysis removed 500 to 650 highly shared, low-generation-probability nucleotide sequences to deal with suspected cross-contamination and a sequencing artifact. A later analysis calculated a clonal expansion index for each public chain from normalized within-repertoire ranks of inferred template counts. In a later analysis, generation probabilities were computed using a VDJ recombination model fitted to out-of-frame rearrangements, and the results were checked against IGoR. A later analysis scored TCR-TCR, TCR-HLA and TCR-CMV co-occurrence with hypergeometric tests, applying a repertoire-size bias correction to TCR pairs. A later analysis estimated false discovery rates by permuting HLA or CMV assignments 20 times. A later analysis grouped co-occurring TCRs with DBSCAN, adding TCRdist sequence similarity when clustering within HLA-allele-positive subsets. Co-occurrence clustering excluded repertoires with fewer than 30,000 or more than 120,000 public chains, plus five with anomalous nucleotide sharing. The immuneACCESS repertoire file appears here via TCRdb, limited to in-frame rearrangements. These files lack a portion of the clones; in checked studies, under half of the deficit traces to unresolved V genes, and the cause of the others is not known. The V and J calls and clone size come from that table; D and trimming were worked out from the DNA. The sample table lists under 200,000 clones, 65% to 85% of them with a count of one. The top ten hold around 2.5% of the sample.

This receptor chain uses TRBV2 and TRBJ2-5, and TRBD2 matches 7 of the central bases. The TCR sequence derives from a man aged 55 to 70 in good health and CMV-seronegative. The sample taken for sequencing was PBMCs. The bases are TGTGCCAGCAGTACTAGCGTACAAGAGACCCAGTACTTC. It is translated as CASSTSVQETQYF.